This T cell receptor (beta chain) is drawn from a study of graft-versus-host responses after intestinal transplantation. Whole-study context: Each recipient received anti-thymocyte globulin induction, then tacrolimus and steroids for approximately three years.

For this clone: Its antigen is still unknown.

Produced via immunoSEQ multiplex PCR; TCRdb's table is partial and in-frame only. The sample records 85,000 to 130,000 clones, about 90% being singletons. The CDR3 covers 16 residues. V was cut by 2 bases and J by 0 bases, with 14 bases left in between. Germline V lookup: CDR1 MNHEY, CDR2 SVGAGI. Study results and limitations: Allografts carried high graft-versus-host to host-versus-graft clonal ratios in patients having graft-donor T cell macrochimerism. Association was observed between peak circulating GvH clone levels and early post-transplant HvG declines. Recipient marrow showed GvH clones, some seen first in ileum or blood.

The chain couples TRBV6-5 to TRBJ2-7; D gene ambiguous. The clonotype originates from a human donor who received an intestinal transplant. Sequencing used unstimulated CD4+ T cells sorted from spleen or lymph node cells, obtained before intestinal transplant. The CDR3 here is CASSYARTLYSYEQYF. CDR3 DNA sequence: TGTGCCAGCAGTTACGCGCGAACTCTCTACTCCTACGAGCAGTACTTC.